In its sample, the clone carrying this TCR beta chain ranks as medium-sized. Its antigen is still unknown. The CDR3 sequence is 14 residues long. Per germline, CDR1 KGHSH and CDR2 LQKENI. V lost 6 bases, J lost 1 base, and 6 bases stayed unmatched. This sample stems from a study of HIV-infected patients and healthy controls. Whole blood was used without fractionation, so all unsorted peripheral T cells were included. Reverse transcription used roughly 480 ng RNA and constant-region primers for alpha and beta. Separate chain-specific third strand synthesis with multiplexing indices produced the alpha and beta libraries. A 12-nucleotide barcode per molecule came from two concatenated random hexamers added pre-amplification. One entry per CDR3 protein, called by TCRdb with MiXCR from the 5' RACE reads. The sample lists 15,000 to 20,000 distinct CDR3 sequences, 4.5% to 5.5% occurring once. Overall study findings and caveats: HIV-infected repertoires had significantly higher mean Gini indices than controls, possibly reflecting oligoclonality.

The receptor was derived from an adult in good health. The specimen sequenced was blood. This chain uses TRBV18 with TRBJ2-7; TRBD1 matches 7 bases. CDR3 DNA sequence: TGTGCCAGCTCGTGGGACAGCCCATCCTACGAGCAGTACTTC. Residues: CASSWDSPSYEQYF. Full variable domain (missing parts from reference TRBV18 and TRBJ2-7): NAGVMQNPRHLVRRRGQEARLRCSPMKGHSHVYWYRQLPEEGLKFMVYLQKENIIDESGMPKERFSAEFPKEGPSILRIQQVVRGDSAAYFCASSWDSPSYEQYFGPGTRLTVT.